This T cell receptor (beta chain) was recovered during a study of shared clonotypes between healthy human individuals. Study outcomes and limitations: Read depth was anticipated to influence clonotype sharing among donors.

PCR replicates performed on unsorted PBMC used roughly 300 ng DNA, around 33,000 T cell genomes. TCRdb's table, derived via immunoSEQ multiplex PCR, lists solely in-frame clones and lacks some. Of some 500,000 clones listed, about 74% are singletons. Regarding this clone: Its specificity is not known.

CDR1 and CDR2 (germline): KGHSH, LQKENI. The CDR3 loop spans 15 amino acids. Trimming stripped 3 bases from V and 10 bases from J, with 21 bases between. Unsorted samples used some 89 million PBMCs for genomic DNA. This sequence joins TRBV18 and TRBJ2-5; D possibly corresponds to TRBD2 (5 bases). The specimen was PBMCs. The receptor's source is a woman aged 35 to 49 in good health. Some clones in this sample may be carry-over from other donors' samples. CDR3 residues: CASSPRLGSRRGQYF. The CDR3 coding sequence is TGTGCCAGCTCACCGCGGCTTGGGAGCCGGAGAGGCCAGTACTTC. The variable domain in full, completed from reference TRBV18 and TRBJ2-5, reads NAGVMQNPRHLVRRRGQEARLRCSPMKGHSHVYWYRQLPEEGLKFMVYLQKENIIDESGMPKERFSAEFPKEGPSILRIQQVVRGDSAAYFCASSPRLGSRRGQYFGPGTRLLVL.